A selection of T cell receptor beta chains follows, all from one sample in a study of OX40 agonist ivuxolimab in advanced cancers. The protocol was immunoSEQ multiplex PCR, while the TCRdb copy is restricted to in-frame clones and leaves out a portion. This table holds 65,000 to 100,000 clones, about 91% found once. The input for sequencing was CD4+ or CD8+ T cells sorted from blood, taken in a trial of the OX40 agonist ivuxolimab. These receptors came from an adult with an advanced solid tumor such as melanoma, head and neck, liver or kidney cancer. The CDR3 runs from the conserved cysteine through the conserved F or W. D genes are given only for firm matches. Not every row has a clone size; where given, it reads once, few, many or a size class.

d_call: TRBD1; v_call: TRBV6-1; j_call: TRBJ2-7; clone_size: -; cdr3_nt: TGTGCCAGCAGTCCACGGGACAGAGCCTCCTACGAGCAGTACTTC; cdr3_aa: CASSPRDRASYEQYF
d_call: -; v_call: TRBV9; j_call: TRBJ1-3; clone_size: once; cdr3_nt: TGTGCCAGCAGCGTAGCCCCACCGAACTCTGGAAACACCATATATTTT; cdr3_aa: CASSVAPPNSGNTIYF
d_call: -; v_call: TRBV7-2; j_call: TRBJ1-5; clone_size: -; cdr3_nt: TGTGCCAGCAGCTTAAGAGGGATCAATCAGCCCCAGCATTTT; cdr3_aa: CASSLRGINQPQHF
d_call: TRBD1; v_call: TRBV19; j_call: TRBJ2-1; clone_size: once; cdr3_nt: TGTGCCAGTAGTATGTATGGACAGGGTTCTTATGAGCAGTTCTTC; cdr3_aa: CASSMYGQGSYEQFF
d_call: TRBD1; v_call: TRBV28; j_call: TRBJ2-1; clone_size: few; cdr3_nt: TGTGCCAGCAGCGCTGCCCCACAGGGGCCCTCCTACAATGAGCAGTTCTTC; cdr3_aa: CASSAAPQGPSYNEQFF
d_call: TRBD2; v_call: TRBV28; j_call: TRBJ2-7; clone_size: -; cdr3_nt: TGTGCCAGCAGTTTAACGGCGGGAGAAGGGTACGAGCAGTACTTC; cdr3_aa: CASSLTAGEGYEQYF
d_call: -; v_call: TRBV2; j_call: TRBJ1-3; clone_size: -; cdr3_nt: TGTGCCAGCAGTGGTCTACCATCGACCTCTGGAAACACCATATATTTT; cdr3_aa: CASSGLPSTSGNTIYF
d_call: -; v_call: TRBV6-6; j_call: TRBJ1-1; clone_size: -; cdr3_nt: TGTGCCAGCAGTTACTCAGGGGCGAACACTGAAGCTTTCTTT; cdr3_aa: CASSYSGANTEAFF
d_call: -; v_call: TRBV11-2; j_call: TRBJ2-1; clone_size: -; cdr3_nt: TGTGCCAGCAGCTTAACGGACCGATACGACGAAAGCTCCTACAATGAGCAGTTCTTC; cdr3_aa: CASSLTDRYDESSYNEQFF
d_call: -; v_call: TRBV7-2; j_call: TRBJ2-3; clone_size: once; cdr3_nt: TGTGCCAGCAGCTTAGTAGTTAGCACAGATACGCAGTATTTT; cdr3_aa: CASSLVVSTDTQYF
d_call: -; v_call: TRBV9; j_call: TRBJ1-3; clone_size: -; cdr3_nt: TGTGCCAGCAGCGTAGAGGTCGGGGGCTCGACTGGAAACACCATATATTTT; cdr3_aa: CASSVEVGGSTGNTIYF
d_call: -; v_call: TRBV10-3; j_call: TRBJ2-6; clone_size: -; cdr3_nt: TGTGCCATCAGTGAGTCTGGGAACTCTGGGGCCAACGTCCTGACTTTC; cdr3_aa: CAISESGNSGANVLTF
d_call: -; v_call: TRBV19; j_call: TRBJ2-7; clone_size: -; cdr3_nt: TGTGCCAGTAGCAGGGACGGGTTTGAGGGCGAGCAGTACTTC; cdr3_aa: CASSRDGFEGEQYF
d_call: TRBD2; v_call: TRBV12-5; j_call: TRBJ2-3; clone_size: -; cdr3_nt: TGTGCTAGTGGTTTGGTACTGCGGGGTGGCGGGAGCAGGCAGTATTTT; cdr3_aa: CASGLVLRGGGSRQYF
d_call: -; v_call: TRBV7-9; j_call: TRBJ2-1; clone_size: once; cdr3_nt: TGTGCCAGCAGCTTAGTGGCAGACAATGAGCAGTTCTTC; cdr3_aa: CASSLVADNEQFF
d_call: TRBD1; v_call: TRBV6-6; j_call: TRBJ1-5; clone_size: -; cdr3_nt: TGTGCCAGCACATCAACCGGGACAGGGGGCGTTCAGCCCCAGCATTTT; cdr3_aa: CASTSTGTGGVQPQHF
d_call: -; v_call: TRBV28; j_call: TRBJ1-5; clone_size: -; cdr3_nt: TGTGCCAGCAGTTCTGTTGGGGGGCAAGGTCAGCCCCAGCATTTT; cdr3_aa: CASSSVGGQGQPQHF
d_call: -; v_call: TRBV28; j_call: TRBJ1-5; clone_size: once; cdr3_nt: TGTGCCAGCAGTTTTCCTTACAATCAGCCCCAGCATTTT; cdr3_aa: CASSFPYNQPQHF
d_call: -; v_call: TRBV7-2; j_call: TRBJ2-7; clone_size: -; cdr3_nt: TGTGCCAGCAGCTCCGACCAATTCCTATACAGGGGGGGCGAGCAGTACTTC; cdr3_aa: CASSSDQFLYRGGEQYF
d_call: TRBD2; v_call: TRBV9; j_call: TRBJ2-1; clone_size: -; cdr3_nt: TGTGCCAGCAGCCCGAGGGGACTAGCGGGAGGAGGTGAGCAGTTCTTC; cdr3_aa: CASSPRGLAGGGEQFF
d_call: -; v_call: TRBV4-1; j_call: TRBJ2-3; clone_size: -; cdr3_nt: TGCGCCAGCAGCCAACCACAGGGTAGCACAGATACGCAGTATTTT; cdr3_aa: CASSQPQGSTDTQYF
d_call: TRBD2; v_call: TRBV15; j_call: TRBJ2-1; clone_size: -; cdr3_nt: TGTGCCACCAGCCGACTAGCGGGAGTGGATGAGCAGTTCTTC; cdr3_aa: CATSRLAGVDEQFF
d_call: TRBD1; v_call: TRBV5-4; j_call: TRBJ2-7; clone_size: few; cdr3_nt: TGTGCCAGCAGCAACCGGGACAGCCGAGAGCAGTACTTC; cdr3_aa: CASSNRDSREQYF
d_call: -; v_call: TRBV6-1; j_call: TRBJ1-4; clone_size: few; cdr3_nt: TGTGCCATCACGGGTGGGTTGGGTGAAAAACTGTTTTTT; cdr3_aa: CAITGGLGEKLFF
d_call: TRBD2; v_call: TRBV19; j_call: TRBJ2-1; clone_size: -; cdr3_nt: TGTGCCAGTACCCCCTGGACTAGCGGGAGGAAAAATGAGCAGTTCTTC; cdr3_aa: CASTPWTSGRKNEQFF
d_call: -; v_call: TRBV5-1; j_call: TRBJ2-1; clone_size: -; cdr3_nt: TGCGCCAGCAGCCCAAGCATAAGCAATGAGCAGTTCTTC; cdr3_aa: CASSPSISNEQFF
d_call: -; v_call: TRBV9; j_call: TRBJ2-2; clone_size: -; cdr3_nt: TGTGCCAGCAGCGTAGTGACCCTTAACGGGAGAAACGGGGAGCTGTTTTTT; cdr3_aa: CASSVVTLNGRNGELFF
d_call: TRBD2; v_call: TRBV7-3; j_call: TRBJ2-1; clone_size: -; cdr3_nt: TGTGCCAGCGGACTAGCGGGATACGATGAGCAGTTCTTC; cdr3_aa: CASGLAGYDEQFF
d_call: -; v_call: TRBV28; j_call: TRBJ1-2; clone_size: few; cdr3_nt: TGTGCCAGCAGTTGGGGACCTTATGGCTACACCTTC; cdr3_aa: CASSWGPYGYTF
d_call: TRBD2; v_call: TRBV7-2; j_call: TRBJ2-7; clone_size: -; cdr3_nt: TGTGCCAGCAGCTTAGTTGTGACTAGCGGCTACGAGCAGTACTTC; cdr3_aa: CASSLVVTSGYEQYF
d_call: TRBD1; v_call: TRBV6-5; j_call: TRBJ1-5; clone_size: once; cdr3_nt: TGTGCCAGCAGTTACTCGACAGGGAGCAATCAGCCCCAGCATTTT; cdr3_aa: CASSYSTGSNQPQHF
d_call: -; v_call: TRBV7-2; j_call: TRBJ2-3; clone_size: -; cdr3_nt: TGTGCCAGCAGCTTAGATCCGGGAAGCACAGATACGCAGTATTTT; cdr3_aa: CASSLDPGSTDTQYF
d_call: -; v_call: TRBV5-1; j_call: TRBJ2-1; clone_size: -; cdr3_nt: TGCGCCAGCAGCTCCCGAAATGGAAAGCGGACCTTCTACAATGAGCAGTTCTTC; cdr3_aa: CASSSRNGKRTFYNEQFF
d_call: -; v_call: TRBV6-5; j_call: TRBJ1-5; clone_size: few; cdr3_nt: TGTGCCAGCAGTCGACAGGCGTATAGCAATCAGCCCCAGCATTTT; cdr3_aa: CASSRQAYSNQPQHF
d_call: TRBD1; v_call: TRBV5-6; j_call: TRBJ2-7; clone_size: -; cdr3_nt: TGTGCCAGCAGCGAAACGGGACAGTTGTCTCTCGAGCAGTACTTC; cdr3_aa: CASSETGQLSLEQYF
d_call: -; v_call: TRBV9; j_call: TRBJ2-3; clone_size: few; cdr3_nt: TGTGCCAGCAGCCCCCACCCACCTAGAAGTAGCACAGATACGCAGTATTTT; cdr3_aa: CASSPHPPRSSTDTQYF
d_call: -; v_call: TRBV7-9; j_call: TRBJ1-1; clone_size: -; cdr3_nt: TGTGCCAGCAGACCTGTGGTAGGAGCTTTCTTT; cdr3_aa: CASRPVVGAFF
d_call: -; v_call: TRBV14; j_call: TRBJ2-5; clone_size: -; cdr3_nt: TGTGCCAGCAGCCAAGATAGGGGGGAGACCCAGTACTTC; cdr3_aa: CASSQDRGETQYF
d_call: TRBD2; v_call: TRBV11-2; j_call: TRBJ2-2; clone_size: -; cdr3_nt: TGTGCCAGCAGCCCGATCTCCGGGACTAGTCGAATCGGGGAGCTGTTTTTT; cdr3_aa: CASSPISGTSRIGELFF
d_call: -; v_call: TRBV27; j_call: TRBJ2-1; clone_size: -; cdr3_nt: TGTGCCAGCAGGCGTTCCTTCGACACCAGCTCCTACAATGAGCAGTTCTTC; cdr3_aa: CASRRSFDTSSYNEQFF
d_call: -; v_call: TRBV28; j_call: TRBJ1-1; clone_size: -; cdr3_nt: TGTGCCAGCAGTTCCACCGATGAACCCTGGGCTGAAGCTTTCTTT; cdr3_aa: CASSSTDEPWAEAFF
d_call: TRBD1; v_call: TRBV7-3; j_call: TRBJ2-2; clone_size: -; cdr3_nt: TGTGCCAGCAGCTTCCGGACAGGGGGCGACACCGGGGAGCTGTTTTTT; cdr3_aa: CASSFRTGGDTGELFF
d_call: TRBD1; v_call: TRBV5-1; j_call: TRBJ2-6; clone_size: once; cdr3_nt: TGCGCCAGCAGCCTCGGGACAGCTGGGGCCAACGTCCTGACTTTC; cdr3_aa: CASSLGTAGANVLTF
d_call: -; v_call: TRBV27; j_call: TRBJ2-7; clone_size: -; cdr3_nt: TGTGCCACAGGTAGTGGATACGAGCAGTACTTC; cdr3_aa: CATGSGYEQYF
d_call: TRBD1; v_call: TRBV2; j_call: TRBJ2-7; clone_size: -; cdr3_nt: TGTGCCAGCAGCCGGACAGGGTCCAGCGAGCAGTACTTC; cdr3_aa: CASSRTGSSEQYF
d_call: -; v_call: TRBV11-1; j_call: TRBJ2-1; clone_size: -; cdr3_nt: TGTGCCAGCAGCCGAAGTCAAGAGAGGACCAGGGACAATGAGCAGTTCTTC; cdr3_aa: CASSRSQERTRDNEQFF
d_call: -; v_call: TRBV14; j_call: TRBJ1-3; clone_size: -; cdr3_nt: TGTGCCAGCTCCTGGACTGGAAACACCATATATTTT; cdr3_aa: CASSWTGNTIYF
d_call: -; v_call: TRBV9; j_call: TRBJ2-3; clone_size: once; cdr3_nt: TGTGCCAGCAGCGCAACCGGGACCTTAGGGGAGATCTCTACGCAGTATTTT; cdr3_aa: CASSATGTLGEISTQYF
d_call: TRBD1; v_call: TRBV19; j_call: TRBJ1-5; clone_size: few; cdr3_nt: TGTGCCAGTAGTGTAGACAGGGTCCAGCCCCAGCATTTT; cdr3_aa: CASSVDRVQPQHF
d_call: TRBD2; v_call: TRBV5-6; j_call: TRBJ2-1; clone_size: -; cdr3_nt: TGTGCCAGCAGCGACGGGACTAGCGGTTACAATGAGCAGTTCTTC; cdr3_aa: CASSDGTSGYNEQFF
d_call: -; v_call: TRBV6-6; j_call: TRBJ1-1; clone_size: once; cdr3_nt: TGTGCCAGCAGTTACCTGGGCGGGGGAGCTTTCTTT; cdr3_aa: CASSYLGGGAFF
d_call: -; v_call: TRBV30; j_call: TRBJ2-7; clone_size: -; cdr3_nt: TGTGCCTGGAGTCGAGGGGCCTACGAGCAGTACTTC; cdr3_aa: CAWSRGAYEQYF
d_call: -; v_call: TRBV7-2; j_call: TRBJ2-1; clone_size: -; cdr3_nt: TGTGCCAGCAGCTCCCTCGGCCACAATGAGCAGTTCTTC; cdr3_aa: CASSSLGHNEQFF